The sequence of this T cell receptor beta chain was determined in a study of T-cell memory formation after mild COVID-19. This clonotype was picked up a small number of times. Its antigen is unidentified. Germline lookup yields CDR1 SGHNT and CDR2 YYREEE (reference sequence). There are 15 residues in the CDR3. The germline V and J ends were trimmed by 4 bases and 5 bases, with 18 bases remaining between them. Whole-study results and caveats: Clonal second-wave expansions that peaked on day 37 had unconfirmed SARS-CoV-2 specificity. There were some responding clones in pre-infection memory, which suggested that cross-reactive memory had joined. CD4/CD8 balance characterized clones contracting day 15 to 85, and CD4+ skew characterized later expanders.

TCRalpha and TCRbeta libraries used 5'RACE with constant-segment primers and UMIs. TCRdb redid the calling of the 5' RACE reads with MiXCR, one entry per CDR3 protein. The repertoire holds some 320,000 distinct CDR3 sequences, about 16% seen once, with more than 20% in the top ten. J is TRBJ2-5 and V is TRBV5-4, with D uncertain. This clonotype was sampled from a man in his late teens or twenties who had mild COVID-19 (a few samples of this study predate the infection). Cell type and time point are not known. The specimen was PBMCs or a T cell subset sorted from them (not recorded which). For the CDR3, the DNA is TGTGCCAGCAGCCAGACATTCGGCTCCGGCGAGACCCAGTACTTC. Translating it yields CASSQTFGSGETQYF.